The rows below give T cell receptor beta chains drawn from one sample of a study of blood T cells in healthy people across ages. TCRdb passed the 5' RACE reads through MiXCR, listing each CDR3 protein once. The sample has approximately 690,000 distinct CDR3 sequences; approximately 50% are singletons. The sequencing input was blood. These receptors came from a man in his fifties or sixties in good health. Each CDR3 is given with its conserved first and last residue. D genes are given only for firm matches. Rows may omit the clone size; those that give it use once, few, many or a size class.

clone_size: NA
j_call: TRBJ2-7
d_call: NA
v_call: TRBV20-1
cdr3_aa: CSARESRPGREQYF
cdr3_nt: TGCAGTGCTAGAGAGTCCCGCCCCGGACGGGAGCAGTACTTC

clone_size: NA
j_call: TRBJ1-1
d_call: NA
v_call: TRBV20-1
cdr3_aa: CSGRANTEAFF
cdr3_nt: TGCAGTGGGCGGGCGAACACTGAAGCTTTCTTT

clone_size: NA
j_call: TRBJ2-1
d_call: TRBD2
v_call: TRBV27
cdr3_aa: CASSTRTSVNEQFF
cdr3_nt: TGTGCCAGCAGTACCCGGACTAGCGTCAATGAGCAGTTCTTC

clone_size: NA
j_call: TRBJ1-4
d_call: NA
v_call: TRBV3-1
cdr3_aa: CASSEEDEKLFF
cdr3_nt: TGTGCCAGCAGCGAAGAGGATGAAAAACTGTTTTTT

clone_size: few
j_call: TRBJ2-7
d_call: NA
v_call: TRBV4-2
cdr3_aa: CASSQVKGQHSYEQYF
cdr3_nt: TGTGCCAGCAGCCAAGTAAAAGGCCAGCACTCCTACGAGCAGTACTTC

clone_size: NA
j_call: TRBJ2-5
d_call: TRBD2
v_call: TRBV10-3
cdr3_aa: CAIRASGGANNEQYF
cdr3_nt: TGTGCCATCAGGGCTAGCGGGGGGGCAAACAATGAGCAGTACTTC

clone_size: NA
j_call: TRBJ1-2
d_call: TRBD1
v_call: TRBV6-1
cdr3_aa: CASSEQGAPYGYTF
cdr3_nt: TGTGCCAGCAGTGAACAGGGGGCCCCGTATGGCTACACCTTC

clone_size: few
j_call: TRBJ2-7
d_call: NA
v_call: TRBV7-9
cdr3_aa: CASSVEVAYEQYF
cdr3_nt: TGTGCCAGCAGCGTAGAGGTCGCCTACGAGCAGTACTTC

clone_size: few
j_call: TRBJ2-1
d_call: TRBD1
v_call: TRBV7-8
cdr3_aa: CASSLDRGHEQFF
cdr3_nt: TGTGCCAGCAGCTTAGACAGGGGCCATGAGCAGTTCTTC

clone_size: NA
j_call: TRBJ2-5
d_call: TRBD2
v_call: TRBV20-1
cdr3_aa: CSALAGGEGETQYF
cdr3_nt: TGCAGTGCTTTAGCGGGGGGTGAGGGAGAGACCCAGTACTTC

clone_size: few
j_call: TRBJ2-7
d_call: NA
v_call: TRBV6-1
cdr3_aa: CASSDRLFEQYF
cdr3_nt: TGTGCCAGCAGTGACAGGTTGTTCGAGCAGTACTTC

clone_size: few
j_call: TRBJ2-4
d_call: NA
v_call: TRBV7-7
cdr3_aa: CASSLGPGPENIQYF
cdr3_nt: TGTGCCAGCAGCTTGGGCCCCGGGCCGGAAAACATTCAGTACTTC

clone_size: few
j_call: TRBJ1-1
d_call: NA
v_call: TRBV15
cdr3_aa: CATSRDANTEAFF
cdr3_nt: TGTGCCACCAGCAGAGATGCGAACACTGAAGCTTTCTTT